Presented here are 28 T cell receptor beta chains from one specimen sequenced in a study of blood T cell repertoires in COVID-19. Profiling relied on immunoSEQ multiplex PCR, and the TCRdb table lists in-frame clones only, not all of them. The profile shows about 210,000 clones, about 80% of them singletons. The sample comprised peripheral blood. All receptors derive from a woman aged 40-49 years with active or convalescent COVID-19.

This sequence joins TRBV12-3 or TRBV12-4 and TRBJ2-7; no reliable D call. Trimming took 8 bases from V and 2 from J, leaving 13 bases between them. This CDR3 contains 13 residues. CDR3 loop: CASAASYAYEQYF. CDR3 sequence (DNA): TGTGCCAGCGCGGCGTCGTATGCCTACGAGCAGTACTTC.

The chain couples TRBV4-1 to TRBJ2-3; 9 bases align to TRBD2. This CDR3 is built from 22 residues. The V gene end was trimmed by 0 bases and the J gene end by 0 bases; junction bases not matched to a gene: 19. In germline, CDR1 is MGHRA, CDR2 YSYEKL. This CDR3 is CASSQDFRGGMASGTSTDTQYF. The DNA of the CDR3 is TGCGCCAGCAGCCAAGATTTCAGAGGGGGAATGGCTAGCGGGACCAGCACAGATACGCAGTATTTT.

V is TRBV28 and J is TRBJ2-7; 8 nucleotides match TRBD1. Looked up from germline, CDR1 is MDHEN and CDR2 is SYDVKM. After removal of 7 bases from V and 4 bases from J, the junction contained 6 bases not matched to a gene. The length of the CDR3 is 13 residues. The CDR3, as DNA: TGTGCCAGCAAGGTCCAGGGGGCATACGAGCAGTACTTC. This codes for CASKVQGAYEQYF.

The CDR3 DNA is TGTGCCAGCAGTTTGGGGACAGGGGGCTGGGATACGCAGTATTTT. Translating it yields CASSLGTGGWDTQYF. The V gene is TRBV28, the J gene TRBJ2-3; the match to TRBD1 covers 12 bases. CDR3 length: 15 residues. Unmatched junction bases numbered 4, after V lost 3 bases and J lost 6 bases. Germline V gene data show CDR1 as MDHEN and CDR2 as SYDVKM.

This chain joins TRBV6-5 and TRBJ1-3; TRBD1 is a possible D gene (6 bases). CDR3 length: 16 amino acids. Germline V lookup: CDR1 MNHEY, CDR2 SVGAGI. V lost 2 bases to trimming and J lost 2 bases, with 13 bases between them. CDR3 residues: CASSYGGPSPGNTIYF. In DNA, the CDR3 is TGTGCCAGCAGTTACGGGGGCCCCAGCCCTGGAAACACCATATATTTT.

V is TRBV10-3 and J is TRBJ1-2; D might be TRBD1 (5 bases). CDR1 and CDR2 (germline): ENHRY, SYGVKD. Trimming left V 4 bases short and J 11 bases short, with 20 bases between. The CDR3 contains 14 residues. The CDR3: CAISAAGPVVGYTF. CDR3 DNA: TGTGCCATCAGTGCGGCGGGACCAGTAGTAGGATACACCTTC.

J is TRBJ1-1 and V is TRBV7-2, with a possible D match to TRBD1 (5 bases). The CDR3 loop spans 16 amino acids. Germline values: CDR1 SGHTA, CDR2 FQGNSA. V dropped 5 bases and J dropped 0 bases, with 16 bases sitting between them. CDR3 bases: TGTGCCAGCAGCCGTGACCTCAGGGTCATGAACACTGAAGCTTTCTTT. Translated: CASSRDLRVMNTEAFF.

CDR3 bases: TGTGCCAGCAGTTACCAGGGGAATCAGTCACCCCTCCACTTT. It specifies CASSYQGNQSPLHF. The V call is TRBV6-5, the J call TRBJ1-6, with D perhaps TRBD1 (6 bases). Germline assignment: CDR1 MNHEY and CDR2 SVGAGI. The CDR3 extends over 14 amino acids. V gave up 2 bases and J gave up 10 bases, with 12 bases separating them.

CDR3 loop: CASSQEWVGDSRTEAFF. CDR3 bases: TGCGCCAGCAGCCAAGAATGGGTAGGGGACAGCAGGACTGAAGCTTTCTTT. The rearrangement joins TRBV4-1 to TRBJ1-1; 7 bases agree with TRBD1. The CDR3 runs to 17 residues. From germline, CDR1 is MGHRA and CDR2 YSYEKL. With 0 bases clipped from V and 5 bases from J, the junction kept 12 bases outside the gene matches.

This clone occurred once. The chain employs TRBV10-2 and TRBJ1-1; 9 nucleotides agree with TRBD1. Looked up from germline, CDR1 is WSHSY and CDR2 is SAAADI. The V and J ends lost 7 bases and 7 bases, in that order; junction bases with no gene match: 7. The CDR3 is 13 amino acids. The CDR3 spells CASIWDRDYEAFF. The CDR3 DNA sequence: TGCGCCAGCATATGGGACAGGGACTATGAAGCTTTCTTT.

In the case of this clone: The same CDR3 is also encoded by other DNA sequences in this sample. The chain recombines TRBV3-1 (or the pseudogene TRBV3-2) with TRBJ2-7; no firm D call. Germline CDR1 and CDR2: LGHDT and YNNKEL (reference sequence). This CDR3 spans 12 amino acids. V was pared by 1 base and J by 2 bases, with 3 bases between. CDR3 amino acids: CASSQVAYEQYF. The CDR3 DNA reads TGTGCCAGCAGCCAAGTAGCCTACGAGCAGTACTTC.

V and J are TRBV11-2 and TRBJ2-1; D possibly corresponds to TRBD1 (6 bases). Germline CDR1 reads SGHAT; CDR2 reads FQNNGV. The CDR3 covers 15 residues. V was shortened by 6 bases and J by 6 bases, with 18 bases between the two germline ends. In DNA form, the CDR3 reads TGTGCCAGCAGTTCACAGGGCTCTAAGCTCAATGAGCAGTTCTTC. It yields the protein CASSSQGSKLNEQFF.

This clone appeared once. The chain employs TRBV29-1 and TRBJ1-1; a weak D match, TRBD1 (6 bases). V was clipped by 7 bases and J by 4 bases, with 22 bases between them. This CDR3 spans 15 amino acids. Per germline, CDR1 SQVTM and CDR2 ANQGSEA. The CDR3 here is CSAIDKRKGGTEAFF. DNA for the CDR3: TGCAGCGCCATTGACAAGCGGAAAGGGGGCACTGAAGCTTTCTTT.

The rearrangement uses TRBV11-3 and TRBJ1-1; possible D gene TRBD1, 6 bases. Trimming shortened V by 6 bases and J by 1 base, and 15 bases separated the two germline ends. The CDR3 length is 15 residues. CDR1 and CDR2 from the germline V gene are SGHNT and YENEEA. CDR3 residues: CASRQGGVGNTEAFF. CDR3 bases: TGTGCCAGCAGGCAAGGGGGGGTAGGGAACACTGAAGCTTTCTTT.

This clone was counted between two and nine times. V and J are TRBV4-1 and TRBJ1-2, with 7 positions matching TRBD1. This CDR3 is built from 15 residues. The V and J ends lost 1 base and 7 bases, in that order; junction bases with no gene match: 9. The germline CDR1 and CDR2 sequences are MGHRA and YSYEKL. The CDR3 nucleotides read TGCGCCAGCAGCCAAGTAATCCAGGGGGATACTGGCTACACCTTC. It codes for CASSQVIQGDTGYTF.

This clone appeared once. The rearrangement joins TRBV6-4 to TRBJ2-1; 9 positions agree with TRBD2. CDR1 is MRHNA, CDR2 SNTAGT, per germline. The CDR3 is 16 residues long. V was pared by 8 bases and J by 0 bases, with 8 bases of the junction left unmatched. Here the CDR3 reads CASSREGLASYNEQFF. CDR3 nucleotides: TGTGCCAGCTCGCGAGAGGGACTAGCCTCCTACAATGAGCAGTTCTTC.

This chain joins TRBV5-1 and TRBJ2-1; D is perhaps TRBD2 (6 bases). The CDR3 consists of 16 residues. CDR1 is SGHRS and CDR2 is YFSETQ in the germline V gene. Trimming cost V 0 bases and J 6 bases, with 16 bases left between them. The CDR3 reads CASSLGAGSYGNEQFF. DNA for the CDR3: TGCGCCAGCAGCTTGGGTGCGGGAAGCTACGGCAATGAGCAGTTCTTC. Full variable domain (rest looked up from reference TRBV5-1 and TRBJ2-1): KAGVTQTPRYLIKTRGQQVTLSCSPISGHRSVSWYQQTPGQGLQFLFEYFSETQRNKGNFPGRFSGRQFSNSRSEMNVSTLELGDSALYLCASSLGAGSYGNEQFFGPGTRLTVL.

This chain connects TRBV6-5 to TRBJ2-7; D gene unclear. Looked up from germline, CDR1 is MNHEY and CDR2 is SVGAGI. CDR3 length: 12 residues. Trimming removed 6 bases from V and 4 bases from J, with 10 bases in between. CDR3 coding DNA: TGTGCCAGCAGCCGAGGAGAGTACGAGCAGTACTTC. Its protein is CASSRGEYEQYF.

The chain couples TRBV18 to TRBJ2-3; TRBD1 agrees at 8 bases. The CDR3 runs to 14 residues. The V gene's germline CDR1 is KGHSH and CDR2 LQKENI. After removal of 4 bases from V and 4 bases from J, the junction contained 4 bases not matched to a gene. CDR3 sequence reads: CASSLGQGADTQYF. The CDR3 nucleotides are TGTGCCAGCTCACTCGGACAGGGCGCAGATACGCAGTATTTT.

This sequence joins TRBV24-1 and TRBJ2-1; perhaps TRBD1 as D (6 bases). This CDR3 contains 15 residues. Trimming stripped 3 bases from V and 4 bases from J, with 12 bases between. Germline V gene data show CDR1 as KGHDR and CDR2 as SFDVKD. The CDR3: CATSDRQDIYNEQFF. CDR3 DNA: TGTGCCACCAGTGATCGACAGGATATTTACAATGAGCAGTTCTTC.

The genes are TRBV5-4 and TRBJ2-2; 12 nucleotides align to TRBD2. Germline CDR1 is SGHNT and CDR2 is YYREEE (reference sequence). CDR3 size: 17 residues. V dropped 2 bases and J dropped 6; count of bases not matched to a gene: 8. Here the CDR3 reads CASSLRLAGAGAGELFF. The CDR3 DNA reads as TGTGCCAGCAGCTTAAGACTAGCGGGGGCCGGAGCCGGGGAGCTGTTTTTT.

The chain employs TRBV25-1 and TRBJ1-6, with a possible D match to TRBD1 (5 bases). V lost 3 bases and J 10 bases, leaving 7 bases between the germline ends. The V gene's germline CDR1 is MGHDK and CDR2 SYGVNS. The CDR3 is 12 residues long. This CDR3 is CASSEGRSPLHF. The CDR3 nucleotides are TGTGCCAGCAGTGAGGGGCGATCACCCCTCCACTTT.

The chain uses TRBV5-4 and TRBJ1-6; tentatively, D is TRBD1 (5 bases). CDR1 is SGHNT, CDR2 YYREEE, per germline (reference sequence). CDR3 length equals 18 residues. The V end lost 1 base, the J end lost 6 bases, and 20 bases lay between the germline ends. CDR3 sequence: CASSLSDSRGTFNSPLHF. For the CDR3, the DNA is TGTGCCAGCAGCTTGTCTGACAGTCGAGGAACCTTTAATTCACCCCTCCACTTT.

V and J are TRBV24-1 and TRBJ2-7, with 11 positions matching TRBD1. Trimming removed 5 bases from V and 2 bases from J; junction bases left unmatched: 7. The CDR3 consists of 16 residues. Germline assignment: CDR1 KGHDR and CDR2 SFDVKD. This chain's CDR3 is CATSAFPGQGAYEQYF. The CDR3 coding sequence is TGTGCCACCAGTGCCTTCCCGGGACAGGGGGCCTACGAGCAGTACTTC.

This rearrangement joins TRBV15 to TRBJ1-2; 7 bases line up with TRBD1. The CDR3 spans 17 residues. CDR1 LNHNV and CDR2 YYDKDF come from the germline V gene (reference sequence). V lost 0 bases, J lost 4 bases, and 11 bases stayed unmatched. The CDR3 region is CATSRDSPTGTTYGYTF. The CDR3 coding sequence is TGTGCCACCAGCAGAGATTCACCGACAGGGACCACCTATGGCTACACCTTC.

This clone was picked up one time. The V and J genes are TRBV19 and TRBJ2-2; a weak D match, TRBD2 (6 bases). The V gene's germline CDR1 is LNHDA and CDR2 SQIVND (reference sequence). This CDR3 is 14 amino acids long. Trimming removed 7 bases at V and 6 bases at J, with 15 bases between. CDR3 DNA: TGTGCCAGTATGCGGAGGGACGGACCCGGGGAGCTGTTTTTT. Residues: CASMRRDGPGELFF.

The DNA of the CDR3 is TGTGCCATCAGTGAGCTGGACAGGGGCCGTCCCGGGCGGAACACCGGGGAGCTGTTTTTT. Its translation: CAISELDRGRPGRNTGELFF. V usage is TRBV10-3 and J usage is TRBJ2-2; TRBD1 agrees at 9 bases. The length of the CDR3 is 20 residues. After removal of 2 bases from V and 1 base from J, the junction contained 14 bases not matched to a gene. The V gene's germline CDR1 is ENHRY and CDR2 SYGVKD.

The V and J genes are TRBV19 and TRBJ1-2, with 9 bases that match TRBD1. Germline V gene sequence: CDR1 LNHDA, CDR2 SQIVND (reference sequence). The V and J ends lost 4 bases and 4 bases, in that order; junction bases with no gene match: 10. The CDR3 consists of 16 residues. CDR3 loop: CASSRTGTGRSYGYTF. For the CDR3, the DNA is TGTGCCAGTAGTAGAACGGGGACAGGGAGAAGCTATGGCTACACCTTC.